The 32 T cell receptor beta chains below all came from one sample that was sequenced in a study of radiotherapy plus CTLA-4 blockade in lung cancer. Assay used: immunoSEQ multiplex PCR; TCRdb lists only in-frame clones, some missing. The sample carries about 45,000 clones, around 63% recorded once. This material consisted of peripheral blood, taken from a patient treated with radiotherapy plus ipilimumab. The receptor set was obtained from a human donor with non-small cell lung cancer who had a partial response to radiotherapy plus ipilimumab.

The CDR3 protein is CASSLTGGINEKLFF. Here the CDR3 DNA reads TGTGCCAGCAGCTTAACAGGGGGGATTAATGAAAAACTGTTTTTT. This chain uses TRBV5-5 with TRBJ1-4, with TRBD1 matching 8 bases. V lost 2 bases and J lost 4; bases outside the gene matches: 4. The CDR3 is 15 residues long. Germline V lookup: CDR1 SGHKS, CDR2 YYEKEE (reference sequence).

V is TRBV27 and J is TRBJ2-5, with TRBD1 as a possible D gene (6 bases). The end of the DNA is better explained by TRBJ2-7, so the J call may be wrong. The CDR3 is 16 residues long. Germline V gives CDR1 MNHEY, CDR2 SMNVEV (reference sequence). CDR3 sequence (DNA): TGTGCCAGCAGACAGCTAATTACGGACAGCTCCTACGAGCAGTACTTC. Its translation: CASRQLITDSSYEQYF.

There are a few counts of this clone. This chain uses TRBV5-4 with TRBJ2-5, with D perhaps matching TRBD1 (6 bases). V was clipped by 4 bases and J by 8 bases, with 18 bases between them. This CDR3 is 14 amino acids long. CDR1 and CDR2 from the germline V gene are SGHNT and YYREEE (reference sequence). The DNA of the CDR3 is TGTGCCAGCAGCCCCGGACAGCCTCAGGCAACCCAGTACTTC. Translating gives CASSPGQPQATQYF.

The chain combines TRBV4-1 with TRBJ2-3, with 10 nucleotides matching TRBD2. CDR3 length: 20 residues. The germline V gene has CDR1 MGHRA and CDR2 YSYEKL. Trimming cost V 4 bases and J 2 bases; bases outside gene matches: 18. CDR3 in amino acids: CASSLSVVVAGGLPTDTQYF. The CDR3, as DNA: TGCGCCAGCAGCCTCTCGGTCGTCGTAGCGGGGGGCCTCCCCACAGATACGCAGTATTTT.

CDR3: CASSLGGGSSGNTIYF. The CDR3 coding sequence is TGCGCCAGCAGCTTAGGAGGGGGCTCCTCTGGAAACACCATATATTTT. The chain joins TRBV5-1 to TRBJ1-3; 7 bases line up with TRBD1. V was pared by 2 bases and J by 0 bases, with 5 bases of the junction left unmatched. This CDR3 has 16 residues. Looked up from germline, CDR1 is SGHRS and CDR2 is YFSETQ.

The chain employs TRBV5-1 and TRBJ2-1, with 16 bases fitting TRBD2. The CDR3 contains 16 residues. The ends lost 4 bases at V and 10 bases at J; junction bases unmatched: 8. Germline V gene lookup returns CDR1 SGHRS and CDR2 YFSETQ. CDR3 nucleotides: TGCGCCAGCAGCCTATGGGGACTAGCGGGGGGGCGCGAGCAGTTCTTC. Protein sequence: CASSLWGLAGGREQFF.

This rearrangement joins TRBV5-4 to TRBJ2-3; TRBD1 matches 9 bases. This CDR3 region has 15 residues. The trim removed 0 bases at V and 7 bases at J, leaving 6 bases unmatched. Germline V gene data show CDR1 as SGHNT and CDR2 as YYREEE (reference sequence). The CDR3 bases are TGTGCCAGCAGCTTGGCGGGGACAGGGTCCCATACGCAGTATTTT. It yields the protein CASSLAGTGSHTQYF.

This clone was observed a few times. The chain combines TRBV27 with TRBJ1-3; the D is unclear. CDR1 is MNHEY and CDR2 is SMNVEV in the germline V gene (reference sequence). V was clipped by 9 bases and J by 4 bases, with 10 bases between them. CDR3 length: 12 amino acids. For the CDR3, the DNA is TGTGCCAGTTCCGGGAGCGGAAACACCATATATTTT. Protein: CASSGSGNTIYF.

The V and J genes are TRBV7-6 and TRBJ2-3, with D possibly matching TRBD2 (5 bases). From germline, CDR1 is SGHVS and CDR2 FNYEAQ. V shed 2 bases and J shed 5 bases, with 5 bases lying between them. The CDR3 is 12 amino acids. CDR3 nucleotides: TGTGCCAGCAGCTTACGGGAAGATACGCAGTATTTT. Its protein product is CASSLREDTQYF.

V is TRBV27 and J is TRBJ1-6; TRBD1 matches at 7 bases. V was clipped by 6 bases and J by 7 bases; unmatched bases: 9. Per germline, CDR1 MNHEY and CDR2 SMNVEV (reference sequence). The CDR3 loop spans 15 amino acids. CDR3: CASSPGQPGNSPLHF. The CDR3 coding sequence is TGTGCCAGCAGCCCGGGACAGCCAGGGAATTCACCCCTCCACTTT.

The CDR3 here is CASATGIASNQPQHF. CDR3 sequence (DNA): TGTGCCAGTGCGACAGGGATAGCGAGCAATCAGCCCCAGCATTTT. This sequence joins TRBV6-5 and TRBJ1-5, with 7 bases fitting TRBD1. The germline CDR1 and CDR2 sequences are MNHEY and SVGAGI. J gave up 1 base and V 9 bases, and 9 bases lay outside the gene matches. This CDR3 is 15 amino acids long.

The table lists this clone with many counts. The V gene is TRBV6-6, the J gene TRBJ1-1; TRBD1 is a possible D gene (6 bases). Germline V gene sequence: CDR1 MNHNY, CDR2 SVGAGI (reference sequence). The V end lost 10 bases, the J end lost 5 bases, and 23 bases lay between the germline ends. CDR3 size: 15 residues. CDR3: CATAGLQGHRTEAFF. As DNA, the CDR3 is TGTGCCACCGCGGGCTTACAGGGTCATCGAACTGAAGCTTTCTTT.

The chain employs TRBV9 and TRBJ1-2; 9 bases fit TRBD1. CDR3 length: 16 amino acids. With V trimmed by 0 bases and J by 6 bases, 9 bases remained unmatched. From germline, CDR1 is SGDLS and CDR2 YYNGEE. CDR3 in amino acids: CASSVAGQGRPDGYTF. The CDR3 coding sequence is TGTGCCAGCAGCGTAGCAGGACAGGGGCGCCCTGATGGCTACACCTTC.

This CDR3 reads CAWRPGSHNEKLFF. The CDR3 nucleotides are TGTGCCTGGAGGCCAGGGTCCCATAATGAAAAACTGTTTTTT. The chain employs TRBV30 and TRBJ1-4; the D gene is possibly TRBD1 (5 bases). V gave up 3 bases and J gave up 4 bases, with 12 bases separating them. The CDR3 runs to 14 residues. Germline V CDR1 and CDR2: GTSNPN, SVGIG (reference sequence).

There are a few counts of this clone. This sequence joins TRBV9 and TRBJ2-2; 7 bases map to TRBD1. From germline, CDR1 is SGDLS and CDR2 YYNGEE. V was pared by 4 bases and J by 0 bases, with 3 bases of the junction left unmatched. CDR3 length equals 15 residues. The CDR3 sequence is CASSWGTANTGELFF. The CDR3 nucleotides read TGTGCCAGCAGCTGGGGGACAGCGAACACCGGGGAGCTGTTTTTT.

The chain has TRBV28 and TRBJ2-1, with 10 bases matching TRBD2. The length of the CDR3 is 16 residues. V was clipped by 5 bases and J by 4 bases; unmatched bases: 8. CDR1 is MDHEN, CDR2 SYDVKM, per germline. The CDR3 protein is CASSISSGGSYNEQFF. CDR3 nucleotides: TGTGCCAGCAGTATCTCTAGCGGGGGTTCTTACAATGAGCAGTTCTTC.

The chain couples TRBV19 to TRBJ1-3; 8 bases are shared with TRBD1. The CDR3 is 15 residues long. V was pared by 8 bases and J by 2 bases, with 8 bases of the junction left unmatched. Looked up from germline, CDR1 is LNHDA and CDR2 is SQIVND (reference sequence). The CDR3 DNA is TGTGCCAGTTCTTACACAGGGGGAACTGGAAACACCATATATTTT. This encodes CASSYTGGTGNTIYF.

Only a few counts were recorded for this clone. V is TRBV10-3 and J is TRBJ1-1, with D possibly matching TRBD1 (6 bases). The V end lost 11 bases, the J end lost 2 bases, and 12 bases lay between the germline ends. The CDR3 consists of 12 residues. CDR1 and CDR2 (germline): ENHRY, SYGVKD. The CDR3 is CAVRQANTEAFF. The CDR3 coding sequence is TGTGCCGTCCGACAGGCAAACACTGAAGCTTTCTTT.

CDR3 DNA sequence: TGTGCCAGCGCACTGACAGGACCGTACACCGGGGAGCTGTTTTTT. This gives the protein CASALTGPYTGELFF. The chain combines TRBV6-5 with TRBJ2-2, with a weak D call TRBD1 (6 bases). This CDR3 region has 15 residues. V was trimmed by 8 bases and J by 3 bases, leaving 16 bases between them. Germline-derived CDR1 and CDR2 are MNHEY and SVGAGI.

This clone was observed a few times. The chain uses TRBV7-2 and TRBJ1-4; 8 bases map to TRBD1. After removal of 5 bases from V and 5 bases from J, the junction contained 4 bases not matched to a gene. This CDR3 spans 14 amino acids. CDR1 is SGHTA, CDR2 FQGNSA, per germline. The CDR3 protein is CASSTWTGNEKLFF. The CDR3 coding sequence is TGTGCCAGCAGCACTTGGACAGGGAATGAAAAACTGTTTTTT.

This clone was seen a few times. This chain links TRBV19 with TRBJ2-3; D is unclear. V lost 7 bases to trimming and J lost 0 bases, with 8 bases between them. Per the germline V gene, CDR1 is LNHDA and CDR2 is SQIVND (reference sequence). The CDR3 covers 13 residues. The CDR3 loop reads CASKLLSTDTQYF. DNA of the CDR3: TGTGCCAGTAAGTTACTTAGCACAGATACGCAGTATTTT.

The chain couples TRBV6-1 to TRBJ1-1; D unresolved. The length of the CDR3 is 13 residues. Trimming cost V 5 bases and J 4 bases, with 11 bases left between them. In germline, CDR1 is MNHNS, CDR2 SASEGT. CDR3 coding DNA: TGTGCCAGCAGTCTTGATCTATCCACTGAAGCTTTCTTT. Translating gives CASSLDLSTEAFF.

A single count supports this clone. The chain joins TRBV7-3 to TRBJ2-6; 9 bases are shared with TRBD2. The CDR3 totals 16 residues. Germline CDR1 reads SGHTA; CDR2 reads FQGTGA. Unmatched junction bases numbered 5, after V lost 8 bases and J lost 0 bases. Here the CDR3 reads CASGSGGSSGANVLTF. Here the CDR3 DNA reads TGTGCCAGCGGAAGCGGGGGGAGCTCTGGGGCCAACGTCCTGACTTTC.

For the CDR3, the DNA is TGTGCCAGCAGCGACGACAGGGGCTCCTACAATGAGCAGTTCTTC. Its translation is CASSDDRGSYNEQFF. V is TRBV5-5 and J is TRBJ2-1, with 8 bases identical to TRBD1. This CDR3 is built from 15 residues. The germline CDR1 and CDR2 sequences are SGHKS and YYEKEE (reference sequence). V was pared by 4 bases and J by 0 bases, with 3 bases of the junction left unmatched.

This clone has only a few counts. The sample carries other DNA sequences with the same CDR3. The CDR3 sequence is CAISDGRGETQYF. The CDR3 DNA is TGTGCCATCAGTGACGGGAGGGGGGAGACCCAGTACTTC. This chain connects TRBV10-3 to TRBJ2-5; 8 bases fit TRBD2. The CDR3 is 13 amino acids. Germline V lookup: CDR1 ENHRY, CDR2 SYGVKD. With V trimmed by 3 bases and J by 5 bases, 2 bases remained unmatched.

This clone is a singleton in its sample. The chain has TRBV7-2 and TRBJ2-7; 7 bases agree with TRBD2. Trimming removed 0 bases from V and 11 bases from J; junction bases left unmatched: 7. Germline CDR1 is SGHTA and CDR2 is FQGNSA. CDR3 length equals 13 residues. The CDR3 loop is CASSLAPGGGEYF. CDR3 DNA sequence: TGTGCCAGCAGCTTAGCTCCGGGGGGTGGGGAGTACTTC.

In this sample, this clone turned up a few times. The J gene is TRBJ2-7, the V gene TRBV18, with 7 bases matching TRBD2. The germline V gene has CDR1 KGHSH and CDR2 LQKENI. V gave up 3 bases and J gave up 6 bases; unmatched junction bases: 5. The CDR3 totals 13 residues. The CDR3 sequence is CASSPAGAPEQYF. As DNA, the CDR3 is TGTGCCAGCTCACCCGCGGGAGCGCCCGAGCAGTACTTC.

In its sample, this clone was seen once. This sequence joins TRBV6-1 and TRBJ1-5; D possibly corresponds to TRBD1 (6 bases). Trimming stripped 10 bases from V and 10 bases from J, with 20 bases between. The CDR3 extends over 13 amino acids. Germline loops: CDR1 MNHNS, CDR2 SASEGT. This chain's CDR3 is CATKEGGIPPQHF. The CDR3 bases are TGTGCCACCAAAGAGGGGGGGATCCCACCCCAGCATTTT.

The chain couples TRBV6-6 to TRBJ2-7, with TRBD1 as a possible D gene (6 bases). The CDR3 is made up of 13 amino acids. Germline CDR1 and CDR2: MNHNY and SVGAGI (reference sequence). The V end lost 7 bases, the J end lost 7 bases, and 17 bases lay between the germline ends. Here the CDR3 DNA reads TGTGCCAGCAAGGACAGACCGTCGGGGGAGCAGTACTTC. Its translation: CASKDRPSGEQYF.

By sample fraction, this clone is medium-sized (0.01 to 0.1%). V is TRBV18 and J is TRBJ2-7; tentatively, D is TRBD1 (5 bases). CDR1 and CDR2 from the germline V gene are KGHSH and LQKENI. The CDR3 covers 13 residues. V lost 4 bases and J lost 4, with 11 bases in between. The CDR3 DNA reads TGTGCCAGCTCACGAGACAGCGTATACGAGCAGTACTTC. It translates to CASSRDSVYEQYF.

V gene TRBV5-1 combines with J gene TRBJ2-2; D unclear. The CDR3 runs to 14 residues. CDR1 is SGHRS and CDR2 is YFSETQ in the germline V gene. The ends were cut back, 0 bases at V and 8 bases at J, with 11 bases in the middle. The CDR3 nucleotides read TGCGCCAGCAGCTTGGTCCCTTTCGGGGGGGAGCTGTTTTTT. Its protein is CASSLVPFGGELFF.

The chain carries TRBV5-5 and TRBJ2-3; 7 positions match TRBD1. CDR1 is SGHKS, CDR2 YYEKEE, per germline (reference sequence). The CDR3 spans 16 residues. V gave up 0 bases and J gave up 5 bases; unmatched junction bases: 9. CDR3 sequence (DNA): TGTGCCAGCAGCTTGGCCAGTACAGGGGTATTAGATACGCAGTATTTT. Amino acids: CASSLASTGVLDTQYF.